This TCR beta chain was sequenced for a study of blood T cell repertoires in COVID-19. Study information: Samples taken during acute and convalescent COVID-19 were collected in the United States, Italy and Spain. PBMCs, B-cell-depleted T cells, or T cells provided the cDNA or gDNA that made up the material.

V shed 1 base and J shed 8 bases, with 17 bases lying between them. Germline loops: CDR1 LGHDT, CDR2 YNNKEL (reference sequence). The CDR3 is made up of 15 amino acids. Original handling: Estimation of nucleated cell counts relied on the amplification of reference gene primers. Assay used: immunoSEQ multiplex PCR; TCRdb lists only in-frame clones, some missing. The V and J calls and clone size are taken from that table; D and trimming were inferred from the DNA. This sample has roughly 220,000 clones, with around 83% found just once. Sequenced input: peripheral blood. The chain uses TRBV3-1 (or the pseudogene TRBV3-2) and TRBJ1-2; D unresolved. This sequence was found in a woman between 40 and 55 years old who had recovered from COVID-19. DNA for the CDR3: TGTGCCAGCAGCCAAGCCCGGGAGCCAATCTGGGGCTACACCTTC. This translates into CASSQAREPIWGYTF.